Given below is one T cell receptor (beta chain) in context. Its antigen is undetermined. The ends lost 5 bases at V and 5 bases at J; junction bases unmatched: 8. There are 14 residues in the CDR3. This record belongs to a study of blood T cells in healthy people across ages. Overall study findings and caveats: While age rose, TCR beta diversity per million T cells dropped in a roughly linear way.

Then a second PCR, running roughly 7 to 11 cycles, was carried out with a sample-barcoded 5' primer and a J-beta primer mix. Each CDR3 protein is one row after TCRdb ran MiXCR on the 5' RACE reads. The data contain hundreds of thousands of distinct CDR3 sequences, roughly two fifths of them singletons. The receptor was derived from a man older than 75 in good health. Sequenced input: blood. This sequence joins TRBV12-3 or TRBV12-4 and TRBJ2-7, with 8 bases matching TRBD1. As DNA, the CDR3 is TGTGCCAGCAGTCTGCAGACAGGGGTCAACGAGCAGTACTTC. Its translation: CASSLQTGVNEQYF.